These 25 T cell receptor beta chains originate from one sample sequenced in a study of early T cells in non-severe SARS-CoV-2 infection. TCRdb itself ran the 5' RACE reads through MiXCR, one entry per CDR3 protein. In the table there are fewer than 40,000 distinct CDR3 sequences, about 6.2% of which are singletons. Specimen: whole blood. All receptors come from an adult who was a healthcare worker with PCR-confirmed SARS-CoV-2 infection or an uninfected control (not recorded which).

This clonotype was observed a few times. The rearrangement links TRBV7-2 to TRBJ1-1; D ambiguous. CDR1 and CDR2 from the germline V gene are SGHTA and FQGNSA. CDR3 length: 13 residues. The V gene lost 1 base and the J gene lost 5 bases, with 8 bases spanning the gap. The CDR3 DNA sequence: TGTGCCAGCAGCTTAGTGTCGGGGACTGAAGCTTTCTTT. Encoded protein: CASSLVSGTEAFF.

At least ten counts were recorded for this clonotype. The chain uses TRBV9 and TRBJ2-1; tentatively, D is TRBD2 (6 bases). CDR1 is SGDLS and CDR2 is YYNGEE in the germline V gene. Trimming shortened V by 4 bases and J by 0 bases, and 11 bases separated the two germline ends. This CDR3 is 15 amino acids long. The CDR3 DNA reads TGTGCCAGCAGCCCCCTCGGGAGCTCCTACAATGAGCAGTTCTTC. It translates to CASSPLGSSYNEQFF.

The V and J genes are TRBV10-2 and TRBJ1-1, with 9 bases that match TRBD1. CDR3 length equals 13 residues. Germline CDR1 is WSHSY and CDR2 is SAAADI. After removal of 5 bases from V and 4 bases from J, the junction contained 2 bases not matched to a gene. The CDR3 DNA reads as TGCGCCAGCAGTCGGGGACAGGGCACTGAAGCTTTCTTT. It codes for CASSRGQGTEAFF.

The rearrangement joins TRBV4-1 to TRBJ2-7; tentatively, D is TRBD2 (7 bases). V shed 1 base and J shed 9 bases, with 16 bases lying between them. Germline CDR1 and CDR2: MGHRA and YSYEKL. This CDR3 contains 14 residues. In nucleotides, the CDR3 is TGCGCCAGCAGCCAAGGTCCGGGGGGCAGAGTGCAGTACTTC. Amino acid sequence: CASSQGPGGRVQYF.

By share, this clonotype counts as medium-sized (0.01 to 0.1%). This chain connects TRBV29-1 to TRBJ1-1; D is undetermined. V was shortened by 5 bases and J by 0 bases, with 4 bases between the two germline ends. Germline values: CDR1 SQVTM, CDR2 ANQGSEA. This CDR3 is built from 11 residues. CDR3 in amino acids: CSVRVNTEAFF. CDR3 bases: TGCAGCGTTCGGGTGAACACTGAAGCTTTCTTT.

A few counts support this clonotype. The genes are TRBV6-5 and TRBJ2-2; D might be TRBD1 (5 bases). Deletions cut 7 bases from V and 6 bases from J, with 12 bases between. CDR1 MNHEY and CDR2 SVGAGI come from the germline V gene. The CDR3 is 13 residues long. CDR3 coding DNA: TGTGCCAGCACAGGGATGTGGGCCGGGGAGCTGTTTTTT. This gives the protein CASTGMWAGELFF.

This clonotype came up many times. The DNA for the CDR3 is TGCGCCAGCAGCCAGGACAGGGGGCAGGGCCGAGAAAAACTGTTTTTT. Encoded protein: CASSQDRGQGREKLFF. The V and J genes are TRBV4-3 and TRBJ1-4; 11 bases line up with TRBD1. The trim removed 3 bases at V and 8 bases at J, leaving 8 bases unmatched. Looked up from germline, CDR1 is LGHNA and CDR2 is YSLEER. The CDR3 contains 16 residues.

At least ten counts were recorded for this clonotype. The V gene is TRBV20-1, the J gene TRBJ1-6, with TRBD1 matching over 8 bases. Trimming cost V 8 bases and J 2 bases; bases outside gene matches: 14. The CDR3 is made up of 17 amino acids. Germline CDR1 DFQATT, CDR2 SNEGSKA (reference sequence). CDR3 nucleotide sequence: TGCAGTTCCTCCCGACAGGGGTTGAGGACCTATAATTCACCCCTCCACTTT. This codes for CSSSRQGLRTYNSPLHF.

This clonotype was recorded many times. V and J are TRBV11-2 and TRBJ2-7; no reliable D call. Trimming left V 0 bases short and J 7 bases short, with 4 bases between. The CDR3 runs to 11 residues. Germline CDR1 is SGHAT and CDR2 is FQNNGV. The CDR3 here is CASSLEGEQYF. Written as DNA, the CDR3 is TGTGCCAGCAGCTTAGAAGGAGAGCAGTACTTC.

This clonotype was seen repeatedly, ten times or more. The chain joins TRBV5-1 to TRBJ2-7, with D maybe TRBD1 (7 bases). This CDR3 region has 15 residues. The germline V gene has CDR1 SGHRS and CDR2 YFSETQ. The V end lost 8 bases, the J end lost 2 bases, and 20 bases lay between the germline ends. The CDR3 region is CASTPSEGAAYEQYF. The DNA for the CDR3 is TGCGCCAGTACCCCCTCGGAGGGGGCAGCCTACGAGCAGTACTTC.

The rearrangement joins TRBV3-1 to TRBJ2-5; 9 bases agree with TRBD1. The CDR3 spans 13 residues. The V segment lost 6 bases and the J segment 5 bases; nucleotides outside the gene matches: 4. Germline CDR1 and CDR2: LGHDT and YNNKEL (reference sequence). The CDR3 protein is CASSPGQGETQYF. The DNA for the CDR3 is TGTGCCAGCAGTCCGGGACAGGGCGAGACCCAGTACTTC.

There are many counts of this clonotype. The chain is built from TRBV19 and TRBJ2-6, with 8 bases identical to TRBD2. This CDR3 has 20 amino acids. Trimming took 0 bases from V and 0 from J; bases not matched to a gene: 10. Germline CDR1 is LNHDA and CDR2 is SQIVND (reference sequence). DNA for the CDR3: TGTGCCAGTAGTATAGATCGGAGCGGGAGTCCCCTCTCTGGGGCCAACGTCCTGACTTTC. Its protein is CASSIDRSGSPLSGANVLTF.

This clonotype was observed a few times. The chain employs TRBV11-2 and TRBJ2-3, with unresolved D. With 5 bases removed from V and 5 bases from J, the gap between germline ends came to 8 bases. The length of the CDR3 is 12 residues. The germline V gene encodes CDR1 SGHAT and CDR2 FQNNGV. CDR3 residues: CASSQLVDTQYF. The CDR3 DNA sequence: TGTGCCAGCAGCCAGCTGGTAGATACGCAGTATTTT.

The chain has TRBV20-1 and TRBJ2-1; 7 bases are shared with TRBD2. Germline CDR1 DFQATT, CDR2 SNEGSKA (reference sequence). Trimming removed 4 bases from V and 4 bases from J; junction bases left unmatched: 7. This CDR3 contains 14 residues. The CDR3 nucleotides are TGCAGTGCTAACCCAGCGGGGCCATACAATGAGCAGTTCTTC. Encoded protein: CSANPAGPYNEQFF.

This clonotype was seen repeatedly, ten times or more. V gene TRBV3-1 combines with J gene TRBJ2-5, with 7 bases identical to TRBD2. Germline-derived CDR1 and CDR2 are LGHDT and YNNKEL (reference sequence). The V gene end was trimmed by 4 bases and the J gene end by 5 bases; junction bases not matched to a gene: 16. This CDR3 is built from 17 residues. This CDR3 reads CASSPWGRGEGSETQYF. For the CDR3, the DNA is TGTGCCAGCAGCCCCTGGGGGAGGGGCGAAGGATCGGAGACCCAGTACTTC.

This clonotype has ten or more counts. J is TRBJ2-1 and V is TRBV6-4; D unclear. Germline CDR1 is MRHNA and CDR2 is SNTAGT. Trimming stripped 3 bases from V and 3 bases from J, with 6 bases between. The CDR3 consists of 13 residues. This chain's CDR3 is CASSETNYNEQFF. The CDR3 bases are TGTGCCAGCAGTGAAACTAACTACAATGAGCAGTTCTTC.

This clonotype was seen repeatedly, ten times or more. The chain couples TRBV4-3 to TRBJ2-1, with 7 bases aligning to TRBD2. The CDR3 loop spans 15 amino acids. Germline V CDR1 and CDR2: LGHNA, YSLEER. J gave up 0 bases and V 9 bases, and 8 bases lay outside the gene matches. CDR3 sequence (DNA): TGCGCCAGTGGAGCTAGCGGCAGCTCCTACAATGAGCAGTTCTTC. This gives the protein CASGASGSSYNEQFF.

This clonotype appeared many times. The chain uses TRBV7-9 and TRBJ1-6; TRBD1 might be the D (5 bases). The CDR3 runs to 15 residues. Germline V gene sequence: CDR1 SEHNR, CDR2 FQNEAQ (reference sequence). The ends were cut back, 1 base at V and 8 bases at J, with 12 bases in the middle. The chain's CDR3 is CASSLEGDDYSPLHF. CDR3 bases: TGTGCCAGCAGCTTAGAAGGGGACGATTATTCACCCCTCCACTTT. Supplemented by reference TRBV7-9 and TRBJ1-6, the full variable domain reads DTGVSQNPRHKITKRGQNVTFRCDPISEHNRLYWYRQTLGQGPEFLTYFQNEAQLEKSRLLSDRFSAERPKGSFSTLEIQRTEQGDSAMYLCASSLEGDDYSPLHFGNGTRLTVT.

This clonotype was observed many times. The chain joins TRBV11-3 to TRBJ2-1; D might be TRBD1 (5 bases). Trimming removed 1 base at V and 9 bases at J, with 13 bases between. CDR3 length: 14 amino acids. The germline gives CDR1 SGHNT, CDR2 YENEEA. The CDR3 region has the DNA TGTGCCAGCAGCTTAGGACAGTCCTCCGGTGAGCAGTTCTTC. This codes for CASSLGQSSGEQFF.

This clonotype was detected many times. The rearrangement joins TRBV20-1 to TRBJ1-5; D is possibly TRBD1 (5 bases). The V and J ends lost 0 bases and 4 bases respectively, with 10 bases between them. The CDR3 is made up of 14 amino acids. The germline V gene encodes CDR1 DFQATT and CDR2 SNEGSKA (reference sequence). The CDR3: CSAREGTVNQPQHF. CDR3 DNA sequence: TGCAGTGCTAGAGAAGGGACCGTTAATCAGCCCCAGCATTTT.

This clonotype was found many times. This chain links TRBV6-2 or TRBV6-3 with TRBJ2-7; D might be TRBD1 or TRBD2, each matching 6 bases. Germline V gene sequence: CDR1 MNHEY, CDR2 SVGEGT. The CDR3 length is 15 residues. Trimming took 0 bases from V and 2 from J, leaving 11 bases between them. Here the CDR3 reads CASSYSPGATYEQYF. CDR3 nucleotides: TGTGCCAGCAGTTACTCCCCGGGGGCGACCTACGAGCAGTACTTC.

This chain connects TRBV6-6 to TRBJ2-2, with D uncertain. CDR1 MNHNY and CDR2 SVGAGI come from the germline V gene (reference sequence). Trimming cost V 0 bases and J 7 bases, with 3 bases left between them. This CDR3 comprises 12 residues. This CDR3 is CASSYSFGELFF. The CDR3 bases are TGTGCCAGCAGTTACTCGTTCGGGGAGCTGTTTTTT.

This clonotype showed up many times. The chain has TRBV6-5 and TRBJ1-2; D gene uncertain. CDR1 is MNHEY, CDR2 SVGAGI, per germline. This CDR3 has 10 amino acids. The V gene lost 8 bases and the J gene lost 2 bases, with 3 bases spanning the gap. The CDR3 nucleotides read TGTGCCAGCGGCAACTATGGCTACACCTTC. It translates to CASGNYGYTF.

In this sample, this clonotype turned up many times. The chain links TRBV18 to TRBJ2-2, with 7 bases that match TRBD1. Germline-derived CDR1 and CDR2 are KGHSH and LQKENI. The CDR3 extends over 14 amino acids. V lost 6 bases and J lost 2; bases outside the gene matches: 3. Written as DNA, the CDR3 is TGTGCCAGCTCCCGGGACAGAAACACCGGGGAGCTGTTTTTT. This translates into CASSRDRNTGELFF.

There are many counts of this clonotype. The chain has TRBV21-1 and TRBJ2-7; the table's D call TRBD1 went unverified against the DNA. TRBV21-1 is shown as a pseudogene. This CDR3 region has 13 residues. CDR3 DNA: TGTGCCAGCAGCGGCAGGGAACCCTACGAGCAGTACTTC. Protein: CASSGREPYEQYF.